Sequencing of this TCR beta chain was carried out in a study of cytomegalovirus exposure and HLA in healthy donors. The PCR made use of 60 Vbeta and 13 Jbeta primers. The data were produced by immunoSEQ multiplex PCR, yet TCRdb's version contains in-frame clones alone and is incomplete. Its listing shows 65,000 to 95,000 clones. With regard to this clone: Antigen: not known.

Study-level points and caveats: Accurate prediction of HLA-A and HLA-B alleles (for most subjects) was reportedly achieved from TCR beta sequences.

Germline CDR1 and CDR2: LNHDA and SQIVND (reference sequence). Trimming cost V 7 bases and J 5 bases, with 14 bases left between them. This CDR3 region has 13 residues. The specimen was PBMCs. The V gene is TRBV19, the J gene TRBJ1-1; the D gene is possibly TRBD1 (5 bases). This clonotype was obtained from a female donor in good health and CMV-seropositive. The CDR3 sequence: CASMVGHRTEAFF. Written as DNA, the CDR3 is TGTGCCAGTATGGTCGGACATCGAACTGAAGCTTTCTTT.